This T cell receptor beta chain derives from a study of blood T cell repertoires in COVID-19. Study at large: COVID-19 samples, acute and convalescent, were from the United States, Italy and Spain. T cells, B-cell-depleted T cells, or PBMCs supplied cDNA or gDNA.

Seattle cases were enrolled at active infection and followed longitudinally. As handled by the study authors: It was from reference gene primer amplification that nucleated cell counts were estimated. Clones were read by immunoSEQ multiplex PCR, and TCRdb kept only the in-frame ones, dropping some. That table furnishes V, J and clone size, whereas the DNA furnished D and trimming. The data hold about half a million clones, with 85% to 90% observed a single time. The germline V gene encodes CDR1 MRHNA and CDR2 SNTAGT. V lost 0 bases and J 3 bases, leaving 10 bases between the germline ends. The CDR3 is 15 residues long.

The sequenced sample was peripheral blood. The J gene is TRBJ2-3, the V gene TRBV6-4; D is possibly TRBD2 (6 bases). This TCR derives from a man younger than 30 with COVID-19, enrolled during active disease. DNA of the CDR3: TGTGCCAGCAGTGACTCGGTCGGGGGTACAGATACGCAGTATTTT. The encoded protein is CASSDSVGGTDTQYF.